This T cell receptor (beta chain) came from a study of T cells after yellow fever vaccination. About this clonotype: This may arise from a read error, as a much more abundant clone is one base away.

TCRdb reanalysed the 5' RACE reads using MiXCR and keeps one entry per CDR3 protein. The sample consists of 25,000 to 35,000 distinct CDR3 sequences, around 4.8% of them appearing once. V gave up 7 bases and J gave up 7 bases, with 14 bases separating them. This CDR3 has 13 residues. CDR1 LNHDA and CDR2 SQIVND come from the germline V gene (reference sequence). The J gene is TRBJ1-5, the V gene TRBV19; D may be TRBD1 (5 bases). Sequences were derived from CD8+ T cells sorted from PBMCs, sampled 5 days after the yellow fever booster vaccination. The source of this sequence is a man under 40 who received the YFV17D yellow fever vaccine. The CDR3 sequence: CASIPFSGQPQHF. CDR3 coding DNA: TGTGCCAGTATCCCGTTCTCAGGGCAGCCCCAGCATTTT. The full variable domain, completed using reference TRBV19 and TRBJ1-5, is DGGITQSPKYLFRKEGQNVTLSCEQNLNHDAMYWYRQDPGQGLRLIYYSQIVNDFQKGDIAEGYSVSREKKESFPLTVTSAQKNPTAFYLCASIPFSGQPQHFGDGTRLSIL.